The 28 T cell receptor beta chains below were found in one sample sequenced in a study of T cells in Graves' hyperthyroidism and ophthalmopathy. What was amplified from RNA transcripts were TCR beta CDR3 regions. In the first-round RT-PCR of the TCR CDR3, the HTBI primer set was used. TCRdb called the multiplex PCR reads again in MiXCR, with one record for every CDR3 protein. Among about 500,000 distinct CDR3 sequences, 16% were seen once, and the ten largest hold 15% to 20%. The sample comprised blood. These receptor sequences come from a woman aged 18-30 years with Graves' hyperthyroidism.

This clonotype has a count of ten or more. CDR3 loop: CASSLGTTETGELFF. The CDR3 coding sequence is TGTGCCAGCAGTCTCGGGACTACCGAAACCGGGGAGCTGTTTTTT. The chain has TRBV6-1 and TRBJ2-2; 7 positions match TRBD2. V shed 5 bases and J 5 bases; nucleotides not matched to a gene: 8. The CDR3 runs to 15 residues. Per the germline V gene, CDR1 is MNHNS and CDR2 is SASEGT.

V and J are TRBV27 and TRBJ2-3; the match to TRBD2 covers 7 bases. CDR3 size: 16 residues. V lost 5 bases and J lost 0; bases outside the gene matches: 8. CDR1 and CDR2 (germline): MNHEY, SMNVEV (reference sequence). The CDR3 reads CASSQFSGSSTDTQYF. In DNA, the CDR3 is TGTGCCAGCAGTCAATTTAGCGGGTCTAGCACAGATACGCAGTATTTT.

This clonotype has ten or more counts. This chain links TRBV2 with TRBJ2-7; D unclear. The V and J ends lost 4 bases and 6 bases respectively, with 16 bases between them. The CDR3 has 14 amino acids. The germline V gene has CDR1 SNHLY and CDR2 FYNNEI. DNA of the CDR3: TGTGCCAGCAGTGTAATAAGATTCTCAGGCGAGCAGTACTTC. Amino acid sequence: CASSVIRFSGEQYF. The entire variable domain, with the rest obtained from reference TRBV2 and TRBJ2-7, is as follows: EPEVTQTPSHQVTQMGQEVILRCVPISNHLYFYWYRQILGQKVEFLVSFYNNEISEKSEIFDDQFSVERPDGSNFTLKIRSTKLEDSAMYFCASSVIRFSGEQYFGPGTRLTVT.

This clonotype occurred a few times. The V gene is TRBV20-1, the J gene TRBJ2-1; D is possibly TRBD1 (5 bases). The CDR3 totals 15 residues. Germline CDR1 DFQATT, CDR2 SNEGSKA (reference sequence). Trimming pared 3 bases from V and 0 bases from J, leaving 12 bases between. CDR3: CSASAGSSSYNEQFF. CDR3 nucleotides: TGCAGTGCTAGCGCAGGGTCCAGCTCCTACAATGAGCAGTTCTTC.

This clonotype was seen a few times. The chain joins TRBV15 to TRBJ1-1; D possibly corresponds to TRBD1 (6 bases). Germline assignment: CDR1 LNHNV and CDR2 YYDKDF (reference sequence). Trimming left V 3 bases short and J 0 bases short, with 11 bases between. This CDR3 spans 15 amino acids. The CDR3 DNA reads TGTGCCACCAGCAGCCCCGGGACACTGAACACTGAAGCTTTCTTT. Residues: CATSSPGTLNTEAFF.

This clonotype came up many times. This sequence joins TRBV6-2 or TRBV6-3 and TRBJ2-7; tentatively, D is TRBD1 (5 bases). V was cut by 4 bases and J by 0 bases, with 13 bases left in between. This CDR3 spans 15 amino acids. Germline V gene lookup returns CDR1 MNHEY and CDR2 SVGEGT. CDR3 loop: CASSFGHLGSYEQYF. The CDR3, as DNA: TGTGCCAGCAGTTTTGGACACTTAGGCTCCTACGAGCAGTACTTC.

The chain combines TRBV12-3 or TRBV12-4 with TRBJ2-1; no definite D call. V was clipped by 7 bases and J by 2 bases, with 6 bases between them. The CDR3 has 12 amino acids. The DNA of the CDR3 is TGTGCCAGCAACGACCCCTACAATGAGCAGTTCTTC. The encoded protein is CASNDPYNEQFF.

This chain links TRBV4-3 with TRBJ1-3; D might be TRBD1 (5 bases). Germline CDR1 and CDR2: LGHNA and YSLEER. This CDR3 comprises 15 residues. Trimming left V 0 bases short and J 4 bases short, with 10 bases between. CDR3: CASSQDPGFGNTIYF. CDR3 DNA sequence: TGCGCCAGCAGCCAAGATCCAGGGTTCGGAAACACCATATATTTT.

This clonotype occurred many times. The chain joins TRBV7-9 to TRBJ2-2; D possibly corresponds to TRBD1 (7 bases). This CDR3 comprises 12 residues. Per germline, CDR1 SEHNR and CDR2 FQNEAQ (reference sequence). Between the trimmed V and J ends, which lost 10 bases and 5 bases, there was a span of 11 bases. The CDR3 region has the DNA TGTGCCACCGCAGGGGGGACCGGGGAGCTGTTTTTT. Its protein is CATAGGTGELFF.

The chain carries TRBV11-2 and TRBJ2-7; D gene unclear. Germline V gene sequence: CDR1 SGHAT, CDR2 FQNNGV. Between the trimmed V and J ends, which lost 5 bases and 9 bases, there was a span of 23 bases. CDR3 size: 15 residues. The CDR3 DNA is TGTGCCAGCAGCCCCTTAGGACGTAGGACGTTGGGGCAGTACTTC. Protein product: CASSPLGRRTLGQYF. The full variable domain, its missing parts supplied by reference TRBV11-2 and TRBJ2-7, is EAGVAQSPRYKIIEKRQSVAFWCNPISGHATLYWYQQILGQGPKLLIQFQNNGVVDDSQLPKDRFSAERLKGVDSTLKIQPAKLEDSAVYLCASSPLGRRTLGQYFGPGTRLTVT.

This clonotype was recorded many times. The chain employs TRBV5-1 and TRBJ2-3; 7 bases line up with TRBD1. Unmatched junction bases numbered 8, after V lost 6 bases and J lost 4 bases. Germline CDR1 SGHRS, CDR2 YFSETQ. CDR3 length equals 14 residues. CDR3 protein: CASNSRDRPDTQYF. CDR3 bases: TGCGCCAGCAATTCTAGGGACAGACCAGATACGCAGTATTTT.

The V and J genes are TRBV5-1 and TRBJ2-2; 7 bases map to TRBD1. The CDR3 is 17 amino acids. Trimming took 0 bases from V and 2 from J; bases not matched to a gene: 7. From germline, CDR1 is SGHRS and CDR2 YFSETQ. The CDR3 region is CASSLVDREANTGELFF. For the CDR3, the DNA is TGCGCCAGCAGCTTGGTTGACAGGGAAGCTAACACCGGGGAGCTGTTTTTT.

This clonotype was recorded a few times. A read error may produce the germline difference seen at one junction end. The chain employs TRBV6-2 or TRBV6-3 and TRBJ2-7, with 8 positions matching TRBD2. The CDR3 sequence is 14 residues long. Germline CDR1 MNHEY, CDR2 SVGEGT. In DNA, the CDR3 is TGTGCCAGCAGGCGGGGGGCCAGCTCCTACGAGCAGCACTTC. Residues: CASRRGASSYEQHF.

This clonotype appeared many times. The chain carries TRBV2 and TRBJ1-1; possible D gene TRBD1, 5 bases. The germline gives CDR1 SNHLY, CDR2 FYNNEI. Trimming stripped 7 bases from V and 1 base from J, with 13 bases between. This CDR3 has 14 residues. The CDR3 region has the DNA TGTGCCAGCAAAGAACGGGGGGGGAACACTGAAGCTTTCTTT. Amino acid sequence: CASKERGGNTEAFF.

In its sample, this clonotype was seen many times. The chain combines TRBV3-1 with TRBJ2-5, with TRBD1 matching 9 bases. The CDR3 consists of 17 residues. V dropped 4 bases and J dropped 3; count of bases not matched to a gene: 12. In germline, CDR1 is LGHDT, CDR2 YNNKEL (reference sequence). CDR3 protein: CASSPGAGTGREETQYF. Here the CDR3 DNA reads TGTGCCAGCAGCCCCGGGGCCGGGACAGGGAGAGAAGAGACCCAGTACTTC.

This clonotype was detected many times. The gene calls are TRBV5-8 and TRBJ1-2; 9 nucleotides agree with TRBD1. The junction had 5 bases not matched to a gene; V was cut back by 1 base and J by 4 bases. Germline CDR1 reads SGHTS; CDR2 reads YDEGEE. The CDR3 consists of 15 residues. The CDR3 region is CASSLLQGARYGYTF. The DNA of the CDR3 is TGTGCCAGCAGCTTGTTACAGGGGGCTCGCTATGGCTACACCTTC.

V gene TRBV6-6 combines with J gene TRBJ1-2, with D unresolved. The CDR3 length is 13 residues. Germline-derived CDR1 and CDR2 are MNHNY and SVGAGI (reference sequence). V gave up 0 bases and J gave up 7 bases, with 9 bases separating them. The CDR3: CASSYSKLSGYTF. In DNA, the CDR3 is TGTGCCAGCAGTTACTCGAAGCTATCTGGCTACACCTTC.

This clonotype has a count of ten or more. The rearrangement uses TRBV30 and TRBJ2-7, with 10 positions matching TRBD1. The CDR3 is 14 amino acids. V was pared by 3 bases and J by 4 bases, with 6 bases of the junction left unmatched. Germline assignment: CDR1 GTSNPN and CDR2 SVGIG (reference sequence). The CDR3 nucleotides are TGTGCCTGGAGAAACCGGGACAGGGGTTACGAGCAGTACTTC. The encoded protein is CAWRNRDRGYEQYF. Full variable domain (remainder filled in from reference TRBV30 and TRBJ2-7): SQTIHQWPATLVQPVGSPLSLECTVEGTSNPNLYWYRQAAGRGLQLLFYSVGIGQISSEVPQNLSASRPQDRQFILSSKKLLLSDSGFYLCAWRNRDRGYEQYFGPGTRLTVT.

This clonotype was picked up many times. This sequence joins TRBV7-2 and TRBJ2-7; no clear D. CDR1 and CDR2 (germline): SGHTA, FQGNSA. This CDR3 has 14 amino acids. Between the trimmed V and J ends, which lost 5 bases and 1 base, there was a span of 12 bases. CDR3 protein: CASSRATYSYEQYF. In DNA, the CDR3 is TGTGCCAGCAGCCGGGCGACTTATTCCTACGAGCAGTACTTC.

The chain links TRBV3-1 to TRBJ2-7; TRBD1 agrees at 10 bases. CDR3 size: 13 residues. Per germline, CDR1 LGHDT and CDR2 YNNKEL (reference sequence). V lost 7 bases to trimming and J lost 7 bases; unmatched junction nucleotides: 7. The chain's CDR3 is CASKRQGAGEQYF. The CDR3 bases are TGTGCCAGCAAGCGACAGGGGGCGGGAGAGCAGTACTTC.

This clonotype was recorded a few times. The CDR3 DNA reads as TGTGCCACCAGCAGAGCCCTTGGAGACTACGAGCAGTACTTC. Translation: CATSRALGDYEQYF. The chain combines TRBV15 with TRBJ2-7; D not resolved. V was pared by 1 base and J by 3 bases, with 10 bases between. This CDR3 is 14 amino acids long. Germline CDR1 LNHNV, CDR2 YYDKDF (reference sequence). The full variable domain, in which reference TRBV15 and TRBJ2-7 provide the parts outside the CDR3, is DAMVIQNPRYQVTQFGKPVTLSCSQTLNHNVMYWYQQKSSQAPKLLFHYYDKDFNNEADTPDNFQSRRPNTSFCFLDIRSPGLGDTAMYLCATSRALGDYEQYFGPGTRLTVT.

The chain uses TRBV30 and TRBJ1-5, with D possibly matching TRBD1 (6 bases). V lost 3 bases and J 9 bases, leaving 18 bases between the germline ends. Germline CDR1 GTSNPN, CDR2 SVGIG (reference sequence). This CDR3 has 14 amino acids. Here the CDR3 reads CAWRRDSKGGPQHF. The CDR3 DNA reads as TGTGCCTGGAGGCGGGACTCCAAAGGGGGGCCCCAGCATTTT.

The table lists this clonotype with many counts. The chain carries TRBV12-3 or TRBV12-4 and TRBJ2-1, with D unclear. The V gene lost 0 bases and the J gene lost 9 bases, with 9 bases spanning the gap. CDR3 length: 13 amino acids. CDR3 in DNA: TGTGCCAGCAGTTTAGCTAGTATGGGTGAGCAGTTCTTC. Protein: CASSLASMGEQFF.

J is TRBJ2-3 and V is TRBV6-1, with TRBD2 matching over 9 bases. This CDR3 has 15 residues. Unmatched junction bases numbered 9, after V lost 8 bases and J lost 3 bases. Germline-derived CDR1 and CDR2 are MNHNS and SASEGT. The CDR3 DNA is TGTGCCAGCTCTCTCGGGACTAGCAGGACAGATACGCAGTATTTT. Translating gives CASSLGTSRTDTQYF.

This clonotype was found many times. This sequence joins TRBV2 and TRBJ1-1; 9 positions agree with TRBD1. CDR1 and CDR2 from the germline V gene are SNHLY and FYNNEI. This CDR3 has 13 amino acids. J lost 7 bases, V lost 7 bases, and 7 bases had no gene match. CDR3 coding DNA: TGTGCCAGCAACCTCGACAGGGGGGGTGAAGCTTTCTTT. It encodes CASNLDRGGEAFF.

This clonotype turned up a few times. This sequence joins TRBV6-2 or TRBV6-3 and TRBJ2-1; 9 positions match TRBD1. The CDR3 is 15 amino acids. Germline values: CDR1 MNHEY, CDR2 SVGEGT. Unmatched junction bases numbered 4, after V lost 0 bases and J lost 7 bases. CDR3 in DNA: TGTGCCAGCAGTTACTCAGAGACAGGGGGTAATGAGCAGTTCTTC. Residues: CASSYSETGGNEQFF.

This clonotype was counted at least ten times. V gene TRBV20-1 combines with J gene TRBJ2-3; 10 nucleotides line up with TRBD2. The V segment lost 3 bases and the J segment 7 bases; nucleotides outside the gene matches: 7. Germline lookup yields CDR1 DFQATT and CDR2 SNEGSKA (reference sequence). The CDR3 sequence is 14 residues long. The CDR3 is CSARRSGGANTQYF. CDR3 nucleotide sequence: TGCAGTGCTAGGAGGAGCGGGGGGGCGAATACGCAGTATTTT.

This clonotype was seen only a few times. The rearrangement uses TRBV19 and TRBJ2-1; weak D call: TRBD2 (6 bases). Trimming took off 7 bases at V and 5 bases at J, with 9 bases between the two ends. In germline, CDR1 is LNHDA, CDR2 SQIVND (reference sequence). This CDR3 is 12 amino acids long. CDR3 bases: TGTGCCAGTATTAGCGGTAACAATGAGCAGTTCTTC. It is translated as CASISGNNEQFF.